This TCR beta chain was captured in a study of control samples from healthy donors and cancer patients. J gave up 5 bases and V 7 bases, and 6 bases lay outside the gene matches. CDR1 and CDR2 from the germline V gene are SNHLY and FYNNEI. This CDR3 is 14 amino acids long. Generated by immunoSEQ multiplex PCR, the TCRdb table keeps only in-frame clones and is missing some. The data show 120,000 to 150,000 clones, roughly 92% seen once. The sequence was collected from a man between 25 and 39 years old in good health. The sequenced sample consisted of blood. The genes are TRBV2 and TRBJ2-1, with 9 bases that match TRBD2. Here the CDR3 reads CASKRASGNNEQFF. CDR3 DNA: TGTGCCAGCAAACGGGCTAGCGGGAACAATGAGCAGTTCTTC.